This T cell receptor beta chain is from a study of blood T cell repertoires in COVID-19. About the research overall: T cells, B-cell-depleted T cells, or PBMCs supplied cDNA or gDNA.

This clone was counted once. Recruits, aged about 18 to 95 years, lived in 24 US areas. Germline CDR1 SGHRS, CDR2 YFSETQ. This CDR3 comprises 14 residues. The V end was cut by 2 bases, the J end by 0 bases, with 8 bases between. The assay was immunoSEQ multiplex PCR, and TCRdb's table has in-frame clones only and misses some. Here the sample spans approximately 180,000 clones, roughly 87% being singletons. The sample taken for sequencing was PBMCs or T cells enriched from blood (not recorded which). The rearrangement joins TRBV5-1 to TRBJ1-2; D is possibly TRBD1 (6 bases). This TCR derives from a human donor with acute COVID-19. The donor label of this sample is uncertain. The CDR3 sequence: CASSLQGPNYGYTF. In nucleotides, the CDR3 is TGCGCCAGCAGCTTACAGGGTCCTAACTATGGCTACACCTTC.